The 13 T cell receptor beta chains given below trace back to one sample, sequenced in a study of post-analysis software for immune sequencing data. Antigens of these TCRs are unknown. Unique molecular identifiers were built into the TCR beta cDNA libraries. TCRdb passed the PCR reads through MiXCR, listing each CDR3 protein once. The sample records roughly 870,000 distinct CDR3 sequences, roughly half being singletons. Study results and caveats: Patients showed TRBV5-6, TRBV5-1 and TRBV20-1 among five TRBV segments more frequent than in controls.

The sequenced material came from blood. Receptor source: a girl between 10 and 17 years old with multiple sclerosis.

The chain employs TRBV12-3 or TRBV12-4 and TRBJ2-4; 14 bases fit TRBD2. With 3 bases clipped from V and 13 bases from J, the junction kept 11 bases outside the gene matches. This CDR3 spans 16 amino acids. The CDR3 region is CASSFLGLAGAAEQYF. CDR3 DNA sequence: TGTGCCAGCAGTTTTTTGGGACTAGCGGGGGCGGCAGAACAGTACTTC.

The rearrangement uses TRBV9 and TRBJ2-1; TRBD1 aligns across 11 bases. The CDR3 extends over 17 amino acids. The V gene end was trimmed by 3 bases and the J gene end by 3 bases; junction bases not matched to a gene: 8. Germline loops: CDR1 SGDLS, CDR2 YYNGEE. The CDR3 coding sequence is TGTGCCAGCAGCGAAATAGGACAGGGGGCGGGCTACAATGAGCAGTTCTTC. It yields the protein CASSEIGQGAGYNEQFF. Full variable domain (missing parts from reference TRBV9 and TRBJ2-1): DSGVTQTPKHLITATGQRVTLRCSPRSGDLSVYWYQQSLDQGLQFLIQYYNGEERAKGNILERFSAQQFPDLHSELNLSSLELGDSALYFCASSEIGQGAGYNEQFFGPGTRLTVL.

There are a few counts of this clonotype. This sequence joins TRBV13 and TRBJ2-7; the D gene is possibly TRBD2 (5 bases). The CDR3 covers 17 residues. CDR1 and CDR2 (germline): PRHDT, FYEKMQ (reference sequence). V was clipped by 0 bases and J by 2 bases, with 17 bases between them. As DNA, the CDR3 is TGTGCCAGCAGCTTAGGCCTAAGTGGCAGGAGGCCCTACGAGCAGTACTTC. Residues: CASSLGLSGRRPYEQYF.

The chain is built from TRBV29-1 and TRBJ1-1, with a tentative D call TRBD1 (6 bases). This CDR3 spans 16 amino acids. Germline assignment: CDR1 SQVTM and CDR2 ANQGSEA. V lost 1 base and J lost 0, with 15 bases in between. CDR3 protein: CSVEVQGRPMNTEAFF. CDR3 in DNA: TGCAGCGTTGAAGTACAGGGCCGACCTATGAACACTGAAGCTTTCTTT.

This CDR3 reads CASSQAFSSGNTIYF. The CDR3 DNA is TGCGCCAGCAGCCAAGCCTTCTCCTCTGGAAACACCATATATTTT. The chain recombines TRBV4-1 with TRBJ1-3; D is unclear. Trimming cost V 1 base and J 0 bases, with 7 bases left between them. The length of the CDR3 is 15 residues. CDR1 is MGHRA, CDR2 YSYEKL, per germline.

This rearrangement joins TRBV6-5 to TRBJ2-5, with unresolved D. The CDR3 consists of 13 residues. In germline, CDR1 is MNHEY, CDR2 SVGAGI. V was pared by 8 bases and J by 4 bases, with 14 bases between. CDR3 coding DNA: TGTGCCAGCCTGGGCCCCTTAAGAGAGACCCAGTACTTC. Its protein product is CASLGPLRETQYF.

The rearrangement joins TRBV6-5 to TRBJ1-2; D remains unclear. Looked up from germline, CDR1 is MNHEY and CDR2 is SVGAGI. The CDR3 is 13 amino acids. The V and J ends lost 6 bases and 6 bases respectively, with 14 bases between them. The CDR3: CASSFSGVDGYTF. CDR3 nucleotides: TGTGCCAGCAGCTTCTCAGGAGTCGATGGCTACACCTTC.

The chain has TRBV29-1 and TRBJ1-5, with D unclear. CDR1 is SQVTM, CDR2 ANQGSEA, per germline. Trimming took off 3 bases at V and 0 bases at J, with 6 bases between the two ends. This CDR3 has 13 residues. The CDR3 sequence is CSVETDSNQPQHF. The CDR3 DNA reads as TGCAGCGTTGAGACCGATAGCAATCAGCCCCAGCATTTT.

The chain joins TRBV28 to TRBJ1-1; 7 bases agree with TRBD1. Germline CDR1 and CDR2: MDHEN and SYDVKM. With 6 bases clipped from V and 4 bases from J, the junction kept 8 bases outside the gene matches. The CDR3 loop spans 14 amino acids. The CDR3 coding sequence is TGTGCCAGCAGGAGCCCGGGACAGAGCACTGAAGCTTTCTTT. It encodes CASRSPGQSTEAFF.

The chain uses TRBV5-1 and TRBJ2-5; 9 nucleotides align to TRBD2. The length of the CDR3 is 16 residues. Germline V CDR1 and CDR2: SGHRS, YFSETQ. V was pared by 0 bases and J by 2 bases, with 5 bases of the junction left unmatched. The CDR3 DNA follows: TGCGCCAGCAGCTTGGCGACTAGCGGCCTACAAGAGACCCAGTACTTC. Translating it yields CASSLATSGLQETQYF.

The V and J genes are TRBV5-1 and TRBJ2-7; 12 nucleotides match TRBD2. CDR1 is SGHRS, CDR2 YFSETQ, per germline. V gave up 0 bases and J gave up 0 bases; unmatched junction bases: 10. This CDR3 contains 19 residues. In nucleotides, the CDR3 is TGCGCCAGCAGCTTGGAGGCTAGCGGGAGGGCCCGGACCTCCTACGAGCAGTACTTC. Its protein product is CASSLEASGRARTSYEQYF.

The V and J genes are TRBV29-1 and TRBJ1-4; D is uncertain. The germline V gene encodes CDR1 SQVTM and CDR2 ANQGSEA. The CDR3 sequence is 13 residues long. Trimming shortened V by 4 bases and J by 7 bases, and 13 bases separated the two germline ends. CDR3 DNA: TGCAGCGTTGTGATTGGGTCGGGTGAAAAACTGTTTTTT. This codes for CSVVIGSGEKLFF.

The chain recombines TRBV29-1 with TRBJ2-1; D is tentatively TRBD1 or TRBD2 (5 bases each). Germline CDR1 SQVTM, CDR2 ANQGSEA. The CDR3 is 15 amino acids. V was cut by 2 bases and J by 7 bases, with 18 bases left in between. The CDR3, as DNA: TGCAGCGTTGAATATATGAGGGGTGGTTCTAATGAGCAGTTCTTC. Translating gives CSVEYMRGGSNEQFF.